This T cell receptor beta chain derives from a study of early T cells in non-severe SARS-CoV-2 infection. Via MiXCR, TCRdb re-called the 5' RACE reads, giving one row per CDR3 protein. The table records approximately 32,000 distinct CDR3 sequences, about 3.8% of them present only once. The sample holds many counts of this clonotype. Mismatch with germline at one junction end may stem from a read error. The sample comprised whole blood. The clonotype was recovered from an adult who was a healthcare worker with PCR-confirmed SARS-CoV-2 infection or an uninfected control (not recorded which).

The CDR3 DNA is TGCAGTGCTAGAGATCAGTTCAAGGGCTACTATGAGCAGTTCTTC. Its protein product is CSARDQFKGYYEQFF. J is TRBJ2-1 and V is TRBV20-1, with no clear D. There are 15 residues in the CDR3. Germline lookup yields CDR1 DFQATT and CDR2 SNEGSKA (reference sequence).